This T cell receptor beta chain emerged from a study of cytomegalovirus exposure and HLA in healthy donors. Regarding the study as a whole: As confirmed in vitro, three CMV-associated chains were specific for CMV antigens. Across HLA loci, a later analysis found differing TCR association rates, with DRB1 most and HLA-C fewest. It was shown in a later analysis that HLA-associated TCR beta chains were more clonally expanded than other, equally common chains.

PCR involved 60 Vbeta and 13 Jbeta primers. Sequencing was performed with immunoSEQ multiplex PCR; in TCRdb, only in-frame clones are kept and a portion is missing. The sample carries roughly 97,000 clones, 65% to 85% recorded once. Note on this clone: The antigen is undetermined. At one end, the junction sequence differs from germline, possibly due to a read error.

CDR3 length: 15 amino acids. Germline CDR1 reads SGHVS; CDR2 reads FQNEAQ. What was sequenced was PBMCs. The genes are TRBV7-8 and TRBJ2-5; D perhaps matches TRBD1 (6 bases). This clonotype was obtained from a man in his forties or fifties in good health and CMV-seropositive. CDR3: CASSVAKGQQETQYF. CDR3 coding DNA: TGTGCCAGCAGCGTAGCCAAAGGACAGCAAGAGACCCAGTACTTC.